The TCR beta chain described here comes from a study of OX40 agonist ivuxolimab in advanced cancers. Study-wide points: Still undetermined is the antigen specificity of the expanded peripheral T cells.

No patient had autoimmune disease or received systemic immunosuppression. The investigators sampled blood at baseline, at cycle 4 day 1, and at cycle 7 day 1. TCRdb keeps only in-frame clones here, not all; method: immunoSEQ multiplex PCR. The repertoire consists of tens of thousands of clones, with 87% occurring once and the leading ten covering 0.37%. The CDR3 is 12 residues long. From germline, CDR1 is SGHNT and CDR2 YYREEE (reference sequence). Trimming cost V 10 bases and J 1 base, with 11 bases left between them. A remark on this clone: The antigen is undetermined.

The chain couples TRBV5-4 to TRBJ2-5; D is undetermined. This TCR came from an adult with an advanced solid tumor such as melanoma, head and neck, liver or kidney cancer. The sample in question was CD4+ or CD8+ T cells sorted from blood, obtained in a trial of the OX40 agonist ivuxolimab. The DNA of the CDR3 is TGTGCCGGTAGCAATCTCCAAGAGACCCAGTACTTC. Translated: CAGSNLQETQYF.